This T cell receptor (beta chain) is from a study of blood T cells in healthy people across ages. Study observations and caveats: Higher diversity, along with more naive CD4+ cells, distinguished long-lived donors from aged donors. Estimated diversity that came from one million T cells was considered an underestimate. Unsorted PBMC input precluded a conclusive naive versus antigen-experienced comparison.

Around 9.5 milliliters of peripheral blood were drawn from each donor. Losses at the gene ends were 0 bases for V and 8 bases for J; bases not matched to a gene: 11. In germline, CDR1 is LGHNA, CDR2 YNFKEQ. This CDR3 is 17 amino acids long. Then a second PCR, running roughly 6 to 12 cycles, was carried out with a sample-barcoded 5' primer and a J-beta primer mix. TCRdb redid the calling of the 5' RACE reads with MiXCR, one entry per CDR3 protein. The profile covers 600,000 to 800,000 distinct CDR3 sequences, with over 40% appearing a single time and approximately 12% taken by the ten largest. This clonotype appeared many times. Its antigen is still unknown.

The sequenced sample was blood. The chain is built from TRBV4-2 and TRBJ2-3; 10 bases line up with TRBD2. The TCR was taken from a woman aged 80 or older in good health. In DNA form, the CDR3 reads TGTGCCAGCAGCCAAGATCCCCTAGCGGGGGCCCAAGGTACGCAGTATTTT. Protein product: CASSQDPLAGAQGTQYF.